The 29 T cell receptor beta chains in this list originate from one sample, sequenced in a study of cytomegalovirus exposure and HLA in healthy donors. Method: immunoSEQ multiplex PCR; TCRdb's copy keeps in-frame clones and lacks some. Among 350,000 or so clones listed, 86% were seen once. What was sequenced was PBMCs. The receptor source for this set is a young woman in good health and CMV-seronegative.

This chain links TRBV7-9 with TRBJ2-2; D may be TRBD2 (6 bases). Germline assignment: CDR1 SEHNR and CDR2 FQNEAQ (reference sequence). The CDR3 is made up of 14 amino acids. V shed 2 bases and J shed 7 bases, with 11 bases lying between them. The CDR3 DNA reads TGTGCCAGCAGCTTATTGCGGGAACACGGGGAGCTGTTTTTT. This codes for CASSLLREHGELFF.

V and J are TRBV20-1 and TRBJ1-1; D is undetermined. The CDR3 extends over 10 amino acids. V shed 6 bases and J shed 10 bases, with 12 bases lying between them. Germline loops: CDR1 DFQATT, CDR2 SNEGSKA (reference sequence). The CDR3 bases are TGCAGTGCCTCGGAGCTGGGAGCTTTCTTT. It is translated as CSASELGAFF.

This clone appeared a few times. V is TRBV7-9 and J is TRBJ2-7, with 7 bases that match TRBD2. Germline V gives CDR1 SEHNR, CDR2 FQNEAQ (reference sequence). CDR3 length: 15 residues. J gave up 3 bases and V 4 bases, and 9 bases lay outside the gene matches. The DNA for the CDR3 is TGTGCCAGCAGCTCCCCAAGCGGGGAGGGCTACGAGCAGTACTTC. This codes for CASSSPSGEGYEQYF.

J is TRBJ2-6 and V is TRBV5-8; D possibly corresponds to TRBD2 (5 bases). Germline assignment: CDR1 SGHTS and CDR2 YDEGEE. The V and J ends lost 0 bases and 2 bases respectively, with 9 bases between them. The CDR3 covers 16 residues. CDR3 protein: CASSLAQRTGANVLTF. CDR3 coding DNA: TGTGCCAGCAGCTTGGCACAGCGGACTGGGGCCAACGTCCTGACTTTC.

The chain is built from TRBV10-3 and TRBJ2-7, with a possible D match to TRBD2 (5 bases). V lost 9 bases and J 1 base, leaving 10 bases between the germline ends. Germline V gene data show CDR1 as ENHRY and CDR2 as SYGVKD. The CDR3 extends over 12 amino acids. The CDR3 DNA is TGTGCCATACGAACGGGATCCTACGAGCAGTACTTC. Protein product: CAIRTGSYEQYF.

The CDR3 bases are TGTGCCAGCAGCCAAATCGACAGGAACACTGAAGCTTTCTTT. This gives the protein CASSQIDRNTEAFF. This sequence joins TRBV4-2 and TRBJ1-1; TRBD1 might be the D (5 bases). The CDR3 covers 14 residues. V gave up 2 bases and J gave up 1 base, with 8 bases separating them. Germline V gene lookup returns CDR1 LGHNA and CDR2 YNFKEQ.

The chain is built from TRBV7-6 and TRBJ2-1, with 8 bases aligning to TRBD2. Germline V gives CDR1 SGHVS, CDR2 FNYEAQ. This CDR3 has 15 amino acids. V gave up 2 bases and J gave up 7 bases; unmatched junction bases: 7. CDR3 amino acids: CASSLSQGLENEQFF. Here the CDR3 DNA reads TGTGCCAGCAGCTTAAGCCAGGGACTAGAGAATGAGCAGTTCTTC.

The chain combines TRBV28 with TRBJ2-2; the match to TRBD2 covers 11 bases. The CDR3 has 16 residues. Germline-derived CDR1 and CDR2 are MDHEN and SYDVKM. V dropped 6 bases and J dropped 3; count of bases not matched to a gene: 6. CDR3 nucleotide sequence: TGTGCCAGCAGGTCCGGGACTAGCGGATACACCGGGGAGCTGTTTTTT. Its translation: CASRSGTSGYTGELFF.

CDR3 amino acids: CASSLAVGAYEQYF. The CDR3 nucleotides are TGTGCCAGCAGTTTAGCGGTCGGCGCCTACGAGCAGTACTTC. The genes are TRBV6-5 and TRBJ2-7, with D maybe TRBD2 (6 bases). Germline-derived CDR1 and CDR2 are MNHEY and SVGAGI. V was trimmed by 4 bases and J by 2 bases, leaving 12 bases between them. The CDR3 is 14 amino acids.

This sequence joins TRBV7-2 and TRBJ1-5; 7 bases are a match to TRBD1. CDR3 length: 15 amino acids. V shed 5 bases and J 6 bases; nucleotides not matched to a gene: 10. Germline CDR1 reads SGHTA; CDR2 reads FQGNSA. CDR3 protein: CASSIENRGSQPQHF. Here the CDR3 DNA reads TGTGCCAGCAGCATCGAAAACAGGGGCTCTCAGCCCCAGCATTTT.

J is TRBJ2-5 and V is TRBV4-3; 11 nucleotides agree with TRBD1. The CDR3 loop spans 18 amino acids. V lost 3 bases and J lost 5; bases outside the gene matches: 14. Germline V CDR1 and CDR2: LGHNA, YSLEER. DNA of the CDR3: TGCGCCAGCAGCCAGCACACTTACCTCGGGACAGGGGGGGAGACCCAGTACTTC. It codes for CASSQHTYLGTGGETQYF.

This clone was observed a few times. CDR3 amino acids: CASSLDGTGTYEQYF. The CDR3 DNA sequence: TGTGCCAGCAGCTTAGATGGGACAGGGACCTACGAGCAGTACTTC. This rearrangement joins TRBV7-2 to TRBJ2-7, with 9 bases matching TRBD1. Trimming at V came to 1 base and at J to 2 bases, leaving 3 bases not matched to a gene. CDR1 is SGHTA, CDR2 FQGNSA, per germline. The CDR3 runs to 15 residues. The variable domain in full, completed from reference TRBV7-2 and TRBJ2-7, reads GAGVSQSPSNKVTEKGKDVELRCDPISGHTALYWYRQSLGQGLEFLIYFQGNSAPDKSGLPSDRFSAERTGGSVSTLTIQRTQQEDSAVYLCASSLDGTGTYEQYFGPGTRLTVT.

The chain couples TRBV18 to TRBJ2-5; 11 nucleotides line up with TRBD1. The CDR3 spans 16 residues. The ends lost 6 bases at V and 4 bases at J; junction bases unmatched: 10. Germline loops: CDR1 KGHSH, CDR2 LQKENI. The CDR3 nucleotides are TGTGCCAGCTCCCTGACCACCGGGACAGGGGGAGAGACCCAGTACTTC. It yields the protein CASSLTTGTGGETQYF.

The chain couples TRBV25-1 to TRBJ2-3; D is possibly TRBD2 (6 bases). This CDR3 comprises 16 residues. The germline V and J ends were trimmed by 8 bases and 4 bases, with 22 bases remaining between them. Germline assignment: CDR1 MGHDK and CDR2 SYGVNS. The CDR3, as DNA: TGTGCCAGCGAAGCGACGGAGCGGGCGGGCCCAGATACGCAGTATTTT. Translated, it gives CASEATERAGPDTQYF.

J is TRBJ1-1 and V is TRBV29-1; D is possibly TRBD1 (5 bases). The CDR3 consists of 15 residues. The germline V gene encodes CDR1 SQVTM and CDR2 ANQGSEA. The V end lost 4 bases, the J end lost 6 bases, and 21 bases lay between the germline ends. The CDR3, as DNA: TGCAGCGTTGCTTATATTGGGGCGTTGGGTGCTGAAGCTTTCTTT. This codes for CSVAYIGALGAEAFF. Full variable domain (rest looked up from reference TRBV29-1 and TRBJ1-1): SAVISQKPSRDICQRGTSLTIQCQVDSQVTMMFWYRQQPGQSLTLIATANQGSEATYESGFVIDKFPISRPNLTFSTLTVSNMSPEDSSIYLCSVAYIGALGAEAFFGQGTRLTVV.

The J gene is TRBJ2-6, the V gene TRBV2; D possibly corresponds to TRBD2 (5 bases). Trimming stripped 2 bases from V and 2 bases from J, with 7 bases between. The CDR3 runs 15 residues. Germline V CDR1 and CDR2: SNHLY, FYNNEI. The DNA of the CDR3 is TGTGCCAGCAGTGAAATGGAGGCTGGGGCCAACGTCCTGACTTTC. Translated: CASSEMEAGANVLTF.

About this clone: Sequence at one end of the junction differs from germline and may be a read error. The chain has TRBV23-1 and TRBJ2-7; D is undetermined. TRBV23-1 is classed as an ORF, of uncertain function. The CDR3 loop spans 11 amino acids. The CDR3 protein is CASSRSLKRHF. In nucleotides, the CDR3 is TGCGCCAGCAGTCGGTCCCTCAAGCGTCACTTC.

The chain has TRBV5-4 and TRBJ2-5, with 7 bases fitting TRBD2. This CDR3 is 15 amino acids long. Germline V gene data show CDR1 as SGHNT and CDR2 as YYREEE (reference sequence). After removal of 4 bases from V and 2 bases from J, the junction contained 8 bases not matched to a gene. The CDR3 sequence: CASSRRVAGQETQYF. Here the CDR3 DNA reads TGTGCCAGCAGCCGGAGGGTAGCGGGTCAAGAGACCCAGTACTTC.

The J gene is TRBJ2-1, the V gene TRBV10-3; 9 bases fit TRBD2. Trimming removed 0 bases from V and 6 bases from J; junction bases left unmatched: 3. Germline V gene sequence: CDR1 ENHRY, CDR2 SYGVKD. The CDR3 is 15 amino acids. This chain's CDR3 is CAISESISGSNEQFF. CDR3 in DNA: TGTGCCATCAGTGAGTCGATTAGCGGGAGCAATGAGCAGTTCTTC.

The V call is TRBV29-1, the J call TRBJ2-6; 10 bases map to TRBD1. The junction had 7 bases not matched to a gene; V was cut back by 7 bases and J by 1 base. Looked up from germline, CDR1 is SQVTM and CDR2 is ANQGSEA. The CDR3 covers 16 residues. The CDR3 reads CSGLDRGSSGANVLTF. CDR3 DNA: TGCAGCGGTTTGGACAGGGGGTCTTCTGGGGCCAACGTCCTGACTTTC.

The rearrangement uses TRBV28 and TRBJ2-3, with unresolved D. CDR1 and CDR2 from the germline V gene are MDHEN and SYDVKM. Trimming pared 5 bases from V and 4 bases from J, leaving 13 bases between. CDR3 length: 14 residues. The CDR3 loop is CASSSPYMADTQYF. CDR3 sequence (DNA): TGTGCCAGCAGTAGTCCCTATATGGCAGATACGCAGTATTTT.

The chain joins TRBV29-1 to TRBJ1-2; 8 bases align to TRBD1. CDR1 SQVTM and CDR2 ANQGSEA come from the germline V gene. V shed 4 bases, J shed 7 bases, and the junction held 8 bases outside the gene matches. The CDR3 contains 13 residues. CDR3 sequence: CSVVRQGASGYTF. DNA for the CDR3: TGCAGCGTTGTCCGGCAGGGGGCGAGTGGCTACACCTTC.

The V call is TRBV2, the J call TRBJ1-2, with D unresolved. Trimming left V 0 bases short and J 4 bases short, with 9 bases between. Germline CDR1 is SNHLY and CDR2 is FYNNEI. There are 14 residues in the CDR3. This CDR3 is CASSEALGGYGYTF. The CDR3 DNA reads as TGTGCCAGCAGTGAAGCGCTAGGCGGCTATGGCTACACCTTC. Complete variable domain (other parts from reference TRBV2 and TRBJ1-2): EPEVTQTPSHQVTQMGQEVILRCVPISNHLYFYWYRQILGQKVEFLVSFYNNEISEKSEIFDDQFSVERPDGSNFTLKIRSTKLEDSAMYFCASSEALGGYGYTFGSGTRLTVV.

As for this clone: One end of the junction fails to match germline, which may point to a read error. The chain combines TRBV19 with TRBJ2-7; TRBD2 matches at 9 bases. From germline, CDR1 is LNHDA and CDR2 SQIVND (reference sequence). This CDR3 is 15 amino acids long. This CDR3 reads CASSIAGASLYEQYF. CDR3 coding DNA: TGTGCCAGTAGCATAGCGGGAGCTTCCCTCTACGAGCAGTACTTC.

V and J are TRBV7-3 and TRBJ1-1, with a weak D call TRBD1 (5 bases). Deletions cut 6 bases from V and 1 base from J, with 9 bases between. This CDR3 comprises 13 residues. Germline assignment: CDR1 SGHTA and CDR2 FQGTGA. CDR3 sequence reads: CASRTGPNTEAFF. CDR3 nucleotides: TGTGCCAGCAGAACAGGCCCGAACACTGAAGCTTTCTTT.

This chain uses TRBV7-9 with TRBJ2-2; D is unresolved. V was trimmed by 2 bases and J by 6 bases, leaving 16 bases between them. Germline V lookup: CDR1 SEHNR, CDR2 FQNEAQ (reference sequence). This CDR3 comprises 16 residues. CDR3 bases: TGTGCCAGCAGCTTAAGCCCTTATTCCCGTCCCGGGGAGCTGTTTTTT. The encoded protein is CASSLSPYSRPGELFF.

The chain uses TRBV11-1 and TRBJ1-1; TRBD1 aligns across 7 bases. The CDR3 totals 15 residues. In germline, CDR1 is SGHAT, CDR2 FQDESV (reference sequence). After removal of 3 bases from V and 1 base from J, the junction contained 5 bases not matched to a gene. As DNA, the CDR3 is TGTGCCAGCAGCTTGTCCAAGGGGGCGAACACTGAAGCTTTCTTT. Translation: CASSLSKGANTEAFF.

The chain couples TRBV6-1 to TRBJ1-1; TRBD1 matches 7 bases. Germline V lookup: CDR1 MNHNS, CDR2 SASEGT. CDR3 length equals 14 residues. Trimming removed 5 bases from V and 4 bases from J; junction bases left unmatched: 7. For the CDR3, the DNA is TGTGCCAGCAGTCGACAGGGAATCTCCACTGAAGCTTTCTTT. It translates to CASSRQGISTEAFF.

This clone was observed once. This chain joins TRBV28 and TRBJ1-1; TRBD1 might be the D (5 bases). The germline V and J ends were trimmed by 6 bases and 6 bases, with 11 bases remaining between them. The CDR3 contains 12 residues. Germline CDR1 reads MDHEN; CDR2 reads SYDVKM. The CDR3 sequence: CASSPRTSEAFF. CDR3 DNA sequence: TGTGCCAGCAGCCCTCGGACATCTGAAGCTTTCTTT.